This is a list of T cell receptor beta chains from one sample in a study of CD8 T cells in ankylosing spondylitis. One entry per CDR3 protein, called by TCRdb with MiXCR from the 5' RACE reads. The sample contains fewer than 500,000 distinct CDR3 sequences, approximately 20% of which appear only once. The specimen was blood, either unsorted or a sorted T cell fraction (not recorded which). The source is a male donor with ankylosing spondylitis. CDR3s include the opening cysteine and the closing phenylalanine or tryptophan. A D gene is named only where the DNA matches it firmly. Some rows have no size entry. The others give once, few or many, or a class for an expanded clone.

d_call	clone_size	v_call	j_call	cdr3_aa	cdr3_nt
TRBD2	few	TRBV4-3	TRBJ2-7	CASSLQREGNEQYF	TGCGCCAGCAGCCTTCAGCGGGAAGGCAACGAGCAGTACTTC
-	few	TRBV7-2	TRBJ2-1	CASSLGWYEQFF	TGTGCCAGCTCACTGGGGTGGTATGAGCAGTTCTTC
-	many	TRBV5-1	TRBJ2-7	CASSLDYEQYF	TGCGCCAGCAGCTTGGACTACGAGCAGTACTTC
-	once	TRBV9	TRBJ1-2	CASSVALTGLYGYTF	TGTGCCAGCAGCGTAGCCCTGACGGGGCTCTATGGCTACACCTTC
-	-	TRBV28	TRBJ1-2	CASSFGRDYGYTF	TGTGCCAGCAGTTTTGGGCGGGACTATGGCTACACCTTC
-	few	TRBV20-1	TRBJ1-6	CSARDLMQGGSPLHF	TGCAGTGCTAGAGATCTTATGCAGGGAGGTTCACCCCTCCACTTT
-	few	TRBV29-1	TRBJ1-2	CSVRDDYGYTF	TGCAGCGTAAGAGACGACTATGGCTACACCTTC
-	-	TRBV20-1	TRBJ1-4	CSAREGTATNEKLFF	TGCAGTGCTAGAGAGGGGACCGCAACTAATGAAAAACTGTTTTTT
-	-	TRBV5-1	TRBJ2-3	CASRSAAGDTQYF	TGCGCCAGCAGGTCGGCCGCTGGAGATACGCAGTATTTT
TRBD2	many	TRBV7-2	TRBJ2-7	CASSTRLGAGGEQYF	TGTGCCAGCAGCACCCGACTCGGAGCGGGAGGCGAGCAGTACTTC
-	-	TRBV9	TRBJ2-5	CASSVEVGAETQYF	TGTGCCAGCAGCGTAGAGGTGGGAGCAGAGACCCAGTACTTC
TRBD2	few	TRBV5-1	TRBJ2-1	CASSLRTSRSSYNEQFF	TGCGCCAGCAGCCTTCGGACTAGCCGAAGCTCCTACAATGAGCAGTTCTTC
TRBD2	few	TRBV28	TRBJ2-1	CASRSTSGYNEQFF	TGTGCCAGCAGATCGACTAGCGGCTACAATGAGCAGTTCTTC
-	-	TRBV27	TRBJ2-7	CASRLPLHSGSYEQYF	TGTGCCAGCAGGCTCCCCCTTCATAGCGGCTCCTACGAGCAGTACTTC
-	-	TRBV5-1	TRBJ2-3	CASSFGEFTDTQYF	TGCGCCAGCAGCTTTGGGGAGTTCACAGATACGCAGTATTTT
-	few	TRBV5-4	TRBJ1-2	CASSLVDQRNYGYTF	TGTGCCAGCAGCTTGGTGGATCAGAGAAACTATGGCTACACCTTC
-	-	TRBV7-3	TRBJ1-2	CASSFPGGLGYTF	TGTGCCAGCAGCTTTCCGGGGGGTTTGGGCTACACCTTC
TRBD1	few	TRBV12-3/TRBV12-4	TRBJ1-1	CASRFRDSVNTEAFF	TGTGCCAGCAGGTTCCGGGACAGTGTGAACACTGAAGCTTTCTTT
-	few	TRBV6-1	TRBJ2-1	CASRFSGIWNEQFF	TGTGCCAGCAGATTTTCCGGGATTTGGAATGAGCAGTTCTTC
TRBD1	-	TRBV7-8	TRBJ1-5	CASSLNRGGQPQHF	TGTGCCAGCAGCTTAAACAGGGGCGGACAGCCCCAGCATTTT
TRBD1	few	TRBV14	TRBJ1-1	CASSRDRGLEAFF	TGTGCCAGCAGCCGGGACAGGGGTTTGGAAGCTTTCTTT
-	-	TRBV4-3	TRBJ2-3	CASSQDTGTSTDTQYF	TGCGCCAGCAGCCAAGATACGGGAACTAGCACAGATACGCAGTATTTT
TRBD2	few	TRBV7-9	TRBJ2-7	CASSLGQRENEQYF	TGTGCCAGCAGTCTAGGACAGCGGGAGAACGAGCAGTACTTC
TRBD1	-	TRBV18	TRBJ2-1	CASSQGQAAEQFF	TGTGCCAGCTCTCAAGGACAGGCGGCTGAGCAGTTCTTC
-	many	TRBV5-1	TRBJ2-2	CASSLALAANTGELFF	TGCGCCAGCAGCTTGGCCCTCGCGGCGAACACCGGGGAGCTGTTTTTT